Below are 3 T cell receptor beta chains sequenced from a single sample in a study of shared clonotypes between healthy human individuals (dated by TCRdb to about 2020). The library relied on the immunoSEQ multiplex PCR assay. The clones in this table, taken by TCRdb from immuneACCESS, are in-frame only. Not every clone is retained; where verified, under half of the shortfall comes from an unresolved V gene, and the cause of the rest is unknown. A total of about 1.5 million clones appear in this sample, under 99% of them only once. Of the sample, 0.4% to 0.55% falls within the top ten clones. Material for sequencing was naive CD4+ T cells sorted from blood. In light of the paper, this sample's cell subset or site label describes: CD45RA+ positively selected. The origin of the receptors is a man aged 25-40 years in good health.

The chain links TRBV5-6 to TRBJ1-5, with 10 bases fitting TRBD1. The CDR3 contains 14 residues. CDR1 and CDR2 (germline): SGHDT, YYEEEE. The junction had 4 bases not matched to a gene; V was cut back by 4 bases and J by 6 bases. Written as DNA, the CDR3 is TGTGCCAGCAGCCGGGACAGGGGAATTCAGCCCCAGCATTTT. Protein product: CASSRDRGIQPQHF.

The chain employs TRBV9 and TRBJ1-5, with D possibly TRBD1 on 5 matching bases. The ends were cut back, 3 bases at V and 0 bases at J, with 7 bases in the middle. Germline V gene lookup returns CDR1 SGDLS and CDR2 YYNGEE. There are 14 residues in the CDR3. For the CDR3, the DNA is TGTGCCAGCAGCGCGACAGTTAGCAATCAGCCCCAGCATTTT. It translates to CASSATVSNQPQHF.

The chain recombines TRBV5-1 with TRBJ2-2; 8 bases match TRBD1. The CDR3 totals 17 residues. After removal of 2 bases from V and 3 bases from J, the junction contained 9 bases not matched to a gene. Germline loops: CDR1 SGHRS, CDR2 YFSETQ. The CDR3 DNA sequence: TGCGCCAGCAGCTTCCTTCCGACAGGGGTCGACACCGGGGAGCTGTTTTTT. The encoded protein is CASSFLPTGVDTGELFF.